The sequence of this T cell receptor beta chain was determined in a study of blood T cell repertoires in COVID-19. Turning to the study itself: Samples of COVID-19 (acute and convalescent) were obtained from the United States, Italy and Spain.

Assignment of participants to cohorts was predicated upon participant-reported clinical history. Per the authors' pipeline: Reference gene primer amplification yielded estimated nucleated cell counts. TCRdb's copy holds only in-frame clones and misses some; the assay was immunoSEQ multiplex PCR. V and J calls and clone size come straight from that table; D and trimming were deduced from the DNA. The profile shows fewer than 350,000 clones, around 90% of them singletons. The TCR originated in a man in his 60s who had recovered from COVID-19. The sequenced sample consisted of PBMCs or T cells enriched from blood (not recorded which).

CDR3 loop: CASSRRDRDEQFF. The CDR3 bases are TGTGCCAGCAGCCGCCGGGACAGGGATGAGCAGTTCTTC. This chain connects TRBV7-9 to TRBJ2-1, with TRBD1 matching over 9 bases. Per germline, CDR1 SEHNR and CDR2 FQNEAQ (reference sequence). CDR3 length: 13 amino acids. V gave up 5 bases and J gave up 8 bases; unmatched junction bases: 4. Full variable domain (rest looked up from reference TRBV7-9 and TRBJ2-1): DTGVSQNPRHKITKRGQNVTFRCDPISEHNRLYWYRQTLGQGPEFLTYFQNEAQLEKSRLLSDRFSAERPKGSFSTLEIQRTEQGDSAMYLCASSRRDRDEQFFGPGTRLTVL.